This T cell receptor (beta chain) was captured by sequencing in a study of regulatory T cells in long-lasting Graves disease. At least ten counts were recorded for this clonotype. Time point described: newly diagnosed GD, antithyroid drugs for less than 3 months. After RNA was extracted from PBMCs, the TCR library was made from it. The TCR beta library used iRepertoire HTBI primers with Arm-PCR amplification of CDR3. TCRdb re-analysed the multiplex PCR reads in MiXCR, keeping a single row per CDR3 protein. The sample lists more than 450,000 distinct CDR3 sequences, 15% to 20% seen once, with 12% in the top ten. The CDR3 runs to 16 residues. CDR1 and CDR2 (germline): MDHEN, SYDVKM. Trimming at V came to 2 bases and at J to 7 bases, leaving 11 bases not matched to a gene. The same specimen was also included in a second study, on T cells in Graves' hyperthyroidism and ophthalmopathy.

The starting material was peripheral blood mononuclear cells (PBMCs), obtained at new diagnosis, from a patient treated with antithyroid drugs. V and J are TRBV28 and TRBJ2-3; 8 bases are shared with TRBD1. The receptor's source is a man in his forties with Graves disease. The CDR3, as DNA: TGTGCCAGCAGTTTACAGACGGACAGGGATGTTTATACGCAGTATTTT. Translated: CASSLQTDRDVYTQYF.